This T cell receptor beta chain came from a study of neurological immune-mediated disorders. Sequencing of 15-18 subjects in each run yielded over 190 million TCR-beta sequences. TCRdb fed the 5' RACE reads into MiXCR, producing one record per CDR3 protein. The repertoire holds about 55,000 distinct CDR3 sequences, with about 3.8% as singletons. This clonotype was seen only a few times. The antigen remains undetermined. Study findings and constraints: TCR-beta repertoires seemed private in all groups, with no expanded CDR3 amino acid sequences shared.

Source material was 2 million unsorted PBMCs, stored at -80 °C in RNAlater. The junction had 3 bases not matched to a gene; V was cut back by 0 bases and J by 5 bases. This CDR3 spans 15 amino acids. Germline CDR1 is DFQATT and CDR2 is SNEGSKA (reference sequence). The source is a man in his sixties with multiple sclerosis. J is TRBJ1-5 and V is TRBV20-1; TRBD1 matches 11 bases. Specimen: PBMCs. The CDR3 nucleotides are TGCAGTGCTAGAGATCTGGGACAGGGGGATCAGCCCCAGCATTTT. Translation gives CSARDLGQGDQPQHF.